These 23 T cell receptor delta chains originate from one sample sequenced in a study of gamma-delta T cells after stem cell transplantation. TCRdb made new clone calls on the RT-PCR reads using CATT. The sample holds about 3,200 delta-chain clones, less than 25% seen once. Sequenced material: gamma-delta T cells. The receptors come from a human donor. It is not recorded whose cells these are; they may come from a transplant donor.

This clone was picked up a small number of times. CDR3 nucleotides: TGTGCAGCAAGCGCCACTAGGATTCCTAAACTGGGGGATACTAACACCGATAAACTCATCTTT. Protein: CAASATRIPKLGDTNTDKLIF. The rearrangement uses TRAV29/DV5 and TRDJ1; 12 bases map to TRDD3. Germline V gene data show CDR1 as NSMFDY and CDR2 as ISSIKDK. The CDR3 covers 21 residues. After removal of 0 bases from V and 0 bases from J, the junction contained 18 bases not matched to a gene.

This clone occurred once. A far larger clone is one nucleotide away, so this likely arose from a read error. Other DNA sequences from this sample encode an identical CDR3 as well. CDR3 bases: TGTGCCTGTGACGCTCTAACTGGGGGCCTAAAACTCATCTTT. Translating it yields CACDALTGGLKLIF. The V call is TRDV2, the J call TRDJ1; 8 nucleotides line up with TRDD3. Germline V CDR1 and CDR2: GEAIGNYY, EKD. J lost 8 bases, V lost 3 bases, and 10 bases had no gene match. CDR3 length: 14 residues.

This clone showed up just a few times. TCRdb's protein, taken from a much larger clone, differs from this DNA's translation at residue 12, likely owing to a read error; the protein displayed comes from the DNA. This rearrangement joins TRDV2 to TRDJ1; the match to TRDD3 covers 10 bases. CDR3 length: 19 residues. V lost 2 bases and J lost 1; bases outside the gene matches: 15. In germline, CDR1 is GEAIGNYY, CDR2 EKD. Written as DNA, the CDR3 is TGTGCCTGTGACATACTCGGGAGTGGGGGATACAGGGGCACCGATAAACTCATCTTT. Its translation: CACDILGSGGYRGTDKLIF.

This clone showed up just a few times. Since a much larger clone is just one base distant, this may be a read error. Other DNA sequences within the sample encode an identical CDR3. The V gene is TRDV2, the J gene TRDJ1, with D possibly being TRDD3 (5 bases). In germline, CDR1 is GEAIGNYY, CDR2 EKD. The V gene lost 4 bases and the J gene lost 0 bases, with 17 bases spanning the gap. The CDR3 sequence is 16 residues long. In DNA form, the CDR3 reads TGTGCCTGTGAATCCGTGGGGCGGGTTTACACCGATAAACTCATCTTT. It encodes CACESVGRVYTDKLIF.

This clone has just a few counts. The germline gene is not matched at one end of the junction; a read error may be the cause. The gene calls are TRDV2 and TRDJ1, with 10 bases lining up with TRDD3. Germline CDR1 GEAIGNYY, CDR2 EKD. This CDR3 spans 18 amino acids. CDR3 region: CACDTLLGDDLYTDKPIF. CDR3 DNA: TGTGCCTGTGACACCTTACTGGGGGATGACTTGTACACCGATAAACCCATCTTT.

Turning to this clone: The protein that TCRdb holds for this DNA derives from a much larger clone and differs from the translated DNA at residue 10, which likely indicates a read error; the protein shown here is translated from the DNA. The chain recombines TRDV2 with TRDJ1; D gene uncertain. This CDR3 has 16 amino acids. V was cut by 0 bases and J by 0 bases, with 13 bases left in between. Germline CDR1 is GEAIGNYY and CDR2 is EKD. CDR3 DNA sequence: TGTGCCTGTGACACCCTGGCCGGGCCGGACACCGATAAACTCATCTTT. The encoded protein is CACDTLAGPDTDKLIF.

The chain links TRDV2 to TRDJ1; 7 nucleotides align to TRDD3. The germline V gene encodes CDR1 GEAIGNYY and CDR2 EKD. The CDR3 loop spans 20 amino acids. Trimming removed 0 bases from V and 0 bases from J; junction bases left unmatched: 18. CDR3 sequence: CACDTVKVVRTGDDTDKLIF. In DNA, the CDR3 is TGTGCCTGTGACACCGTAAAAGTTGTGCGTACTGGGGATGACACCGATAAACTCATCTTT.

A remark on this clone: This sequence is one base from a far larger clone and is likely a read error. The chain combines TRDV2 with TRDJ3; 9 bases match TRDD3. Unmatched junction bases numbered 18, after V lost 1 base and J lost 0 bases. The germline CDR1 and CDR2 sequences are GEAIGNYY and EKD. CDR3 size: 23 residues. This CDR3 is CACDTLGGLGDPLSSWDTRQMFF. The CDR3 DNA reads TGTGCCTGTGACACTCTAGGAGGACTGGGGGACCCCTTGAGCTCCTGGGACACCCGACAGATGTTTTTC.

By share of the sample, this clone is medium-sized. V gene TRDV2 combines with J gene TRDJ1; 9 nucleotides agree with TRDD3. CDR3 length: 17 amino acids. With 3 bases clipped from V and 5 bases from J, the junction kept 15 bases outside the gene matches. Germline CDR1 and CDR2: GEAIGNYY and EKD. The CDR3 sequence is CACDPKEVGGYSDKLIF. The CDR3 nucleotides read TGTGCCTGTGACCCAAAAGAGGTCGGGGGATACTCAGATAAACTCATCTTT.

To note about this clone: TCRdb assigns this DNA the protein of a much larger clone, which departs from its translation at residue 11; this likely reflects a read error, and the protein shown comes from translating the DNA. The rearrangement links TRDV2 to TRDJ1, with 9 bases aligning to TRDD3. Germline V lookup: CDR1 GEAIGNYY, CDR2 EKD. The CDR3 is 16 residues long. The J segment lost 3 bases and the V segment lost 3 bases, leaving 10 bases of the junction unmatched. This CDR3 is CACDPLLGDNADKLIF. The DNA of the CDR3 is TGTGCCTGTGACCCTCTACTGGGGGACAACGCCGATAAACTCATCTTT.

This clone is medium-sized by share. The gene calls are TRDV2 and TRDJ1; 11 nucleotides align to TRDD3. With V trimmed by 3 bases and J by 2 bases, 7 bases remained unmatched. Per germline, CDR1 GEAIGNYY and CDR2 EKD. The CDR3 is 16 amino acids. CDR3 sequence: CACDVLGDRGTDKLIF. The DNA of the CDR3 is TGTGCCTGTGACGTACTGGGGGATAGGGGGACCGATAAACTCATCTTT.

With respect to this clone: This is likely an artifact of a read error, given a far larger clone one base away. The chain couples TRDV2 to TRDJ1; 7 bases fit TRDD3. The V gene's germline CDR1 is GEAIGNYY and CDR2 EKD. The CDR3 covers 16 residues. CDR3 sequence reads: CACDPLGPRGTDKPIF. In DNA, the CDR3 is TGTGCCTGTGACCCACTGGGGCCTCGGGGAACCGATAAACCCATCTTT.

With regard to this clone: TCRdb's listed protein matches a much larger clone and diverges from this DNA's translation at residue 3, likely through a read error; the protein shown comes from the DNA. V gene TRDV2 combines with J gene TRDJ1; 11 bases are a match to TRDD3. The CDR3 length is 14 residues. Looked up from germline, CDR1 is GEAIGNYY and CDR2 is EKD. The CDR3 DNA reads TGTGCCCGTGACCTACTGGGGGATAAAGATAAACTCATCTTT. It yields the protein CARDLLGDKDKLIF.

This clone is categorized as medium-sized. The CDR3 bases are TGTGCCTGTGACACCCTCTGGGGGATACGCCCCACCGATAAACTCATCTTT. This translates into CACDTLWGIRPTDKLIF. V gene TRDV2 combines with J gene TRDJ1, with TRDD3 matching 12 bases. V lost 0 bases and J lost 1; bases outside the gene matches: 5. From germline, CDR1 is GEAIGNYY and CDR2 EKD. The CDR3 consists of 17 residues.

Comments on this clone: One junction end disagrees with the germline gene, perhaps due to a read error. Other DNA sequences in this specimen translate into the identical CDR3. V is TRDV2 and J is TRDJ1, with TRDD3 matching 10 bases. The length of the CDR3 is 14 residues. Per germline, CDR1 GEAIGNYY and CDR2 EKD. The DNA for the CDR3 is TGCGCCTGTTATGAACTGGGGGATCTGAATAAACTCATCTTT. It specifies CACYELGDLNKLIF.

This clone counts as medium-sized. CDR3 in amino acids: CACDTLGDTPNSWDTRQMFF. The CDR3 coding sequence is TGTGCCTGTGACACCCTGGGGGATACTCCTAACTCCTGGGACACCCGACAGATGTTTTTC. The chain combines TRDV2 with TRDJ3; TRDD3 matches at 11 bases. There are 20 residues in the CDR3. V shed 0 bases and J 0 bases; nucleotides not matched to a gene: 6. Germline-derived CDR1 and CDR2 are GEAIGNYY and EKD.

Concerning this clone: TCRdb's entry gives the protein of a much larger clone, which mismatches this DNA's translation at residue 8, likely from a read error; the protein reported here is translated from the DNA. The chain combines TRDV2 with TRDJ1; 7 bases agree with TRDD3. The germline CDR1 and CDR2 sequences are GEAIGNYY and EKD. CDR3 length equals 16 residues. With V trimmed by 6 bases and J by 0 bases, 12 bases remained unmatched. The CDR3 DNA reads TGTGCCTGTTCCGTACTGGGGTATACGCACACCGATAAACTCATCTTT. This gives the protein CACSVLGYTHTDKLIF.

By share, this clone counts as medium-sized. This chain joins TRDV2 and TRDJ1, with 12 positions matching TRDD3. With 0 bases clipped from V and 3 bases from J, the junction kept 10 bases outside the gene matches. The CDR3 length is 18 residues. Germline CDR1 and CDR2: GEAIGNYY and EKD. The chain's CDR3 is CACDTMPPTGGYSDKLIF. CDR3 in DNA: TGTGCCTGTGACACCATGCCTCCGACTGGGGGATACTCCGATAAACTCATCTTT.

This clone is categorized as medium-sized. The gene calls are TRDV2 and TRDJ3; 11 bases line up with TRDD3. V gave up 3 bases and J gave up 3 bases; unmatched junction bases: 6. Germline V gene data show CDR1 as GEAIGNYY and CDR2 as EKD. The CDR3 consists of 18 residues. CDR3 loop: CACDRLGDMVWDTRQMFF. The CDR3 DNA is TGTGCCTGTGACCGACTGGGGGATATGGTCTGGGACACCCGACAGATGTTTTTC.

The rearrangement joins TRDV3 to TRDJ1; a weak D match, TRDD3 (6 bases). V was clipped by 3 bases and J by 4 bases, with 27 bases between them. CDR3 length: 17 amino acids. Germline values: CDR1 TVYSNPD, CDR2 GDNSRS (reference sequence). Written as DNA, the CDR3 is TGTGCCTTCGTTGCCAATCCCGTACTGGGTAGCGGCGATAAACTCATCTTT. Translating it yields CAFVANPVLGSGDKLIF. The entire variable domain, with the rest obtained from reference TRDV3 and TRDJ1, is as follows: CDKVTQSSPDQTVASGSEVVLLCTYDTVYSNPDLFWYRIRPDYSFQFVFYGDNSRSEGADFTQGRFSVKHILTQKAFHLVISPVRTEDSATYYCAFVANPVLGSGDKLIFGKGTRVTVEP.

In its sample, this clone was seen many times. The chain recombines TRDV1 with TRDJ1; 7 bases map to TRDD3. The CDR3 is made up of 22 amino acids. The germline CDR1 and CDR2 sequences are TSWWSYY and QGS. Trimming took 1 base from V and 0 from J; bases not matched to a gene: 23. In nucleotides, the CDR3 is TGTGCTCTTGGGGAACAGGTAACGAGTACTGGGGAAACAACGGCGTACACCGATAAACTCATCTTT. Translated, it gives CALGEQVTSTGETTAYTDKLIF.

This clone is medium-sized. The V and J genes are TRDV2 and TRDJ1, with TRDD3 identical over 8 bases. CDR1 is GEAIGNYY and CDR2 is EKD in the germline V gene. The CDR3 is 15 amino acids. The J segment lost 0 bases and the V segment lost 3 bases, leaving 5 bases of the junction unmatched. CDR3 sequence: CACDPLGGDTDKLIF. The CDR3 DNA reads TGTGCCTGTGACCCACTGGGGGGTGACACCGATAAACTCATCTTT.

This clone turned up a few times. The chain employs TRDV2 and TRDJ1; 9 bases are shared with TRDD3. The ends lost 3 bases at V and 0 bases at J; junction bases unmatched: 25. Germline V gives CDR1 GEAIGNYY, CDR2 EKD. This CDR3 is 22 amino acids long. This chain's CDR3 is CACDPLSPTRVTGGTYTDKLIF. CDR3 nucleotides: TGTGCCTGTGACCCTTTATCTCCCACCCGTGTTACTGGGGGAACGTACACCGATAAACTCATCTTT.